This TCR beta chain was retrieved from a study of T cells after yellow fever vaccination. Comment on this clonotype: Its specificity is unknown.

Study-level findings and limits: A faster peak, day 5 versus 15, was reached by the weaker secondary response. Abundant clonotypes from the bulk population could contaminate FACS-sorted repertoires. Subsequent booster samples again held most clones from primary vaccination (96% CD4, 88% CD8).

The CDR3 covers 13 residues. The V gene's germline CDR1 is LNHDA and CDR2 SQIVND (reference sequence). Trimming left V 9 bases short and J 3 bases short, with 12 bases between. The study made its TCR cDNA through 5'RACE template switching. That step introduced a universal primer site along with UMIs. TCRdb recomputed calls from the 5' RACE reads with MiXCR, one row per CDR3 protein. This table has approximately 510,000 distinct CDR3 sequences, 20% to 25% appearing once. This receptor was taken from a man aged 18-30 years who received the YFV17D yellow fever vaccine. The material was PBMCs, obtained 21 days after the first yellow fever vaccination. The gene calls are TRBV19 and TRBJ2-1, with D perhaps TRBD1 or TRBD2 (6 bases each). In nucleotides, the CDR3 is TGTGCCAGCGCGGGACAACGCTACAATGAGCAGTTCTTC. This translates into CASAGQRYNEQFF.